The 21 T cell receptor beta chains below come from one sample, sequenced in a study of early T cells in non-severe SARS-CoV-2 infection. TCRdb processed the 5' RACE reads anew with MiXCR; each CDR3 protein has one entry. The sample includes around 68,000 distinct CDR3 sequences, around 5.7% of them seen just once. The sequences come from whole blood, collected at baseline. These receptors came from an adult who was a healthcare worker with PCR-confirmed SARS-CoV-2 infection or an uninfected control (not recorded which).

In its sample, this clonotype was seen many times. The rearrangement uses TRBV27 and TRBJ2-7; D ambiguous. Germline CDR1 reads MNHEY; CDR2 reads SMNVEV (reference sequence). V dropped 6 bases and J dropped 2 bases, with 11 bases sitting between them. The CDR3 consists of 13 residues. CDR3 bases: TGTGCCAGCAGCTACGCTCCTACCTACGAGCAGTACTTC. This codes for CASSYAPTYEQYF.

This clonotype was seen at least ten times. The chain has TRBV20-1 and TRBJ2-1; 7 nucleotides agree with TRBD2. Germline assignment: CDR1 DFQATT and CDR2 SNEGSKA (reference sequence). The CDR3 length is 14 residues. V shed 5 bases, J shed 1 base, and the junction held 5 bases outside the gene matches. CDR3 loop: CSAPLAVSYNEQFF. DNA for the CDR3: TGCAGTGCTCCCCTAGCGGTATCCTACAATGAGCAGTTCTTC.

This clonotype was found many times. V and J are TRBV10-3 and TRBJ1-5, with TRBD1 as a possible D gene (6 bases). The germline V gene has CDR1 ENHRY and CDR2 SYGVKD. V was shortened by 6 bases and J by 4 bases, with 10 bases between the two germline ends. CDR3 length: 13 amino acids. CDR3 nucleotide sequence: TGTGCCATCAGCGCGGGACAAAATCAGCCCCAGCATTTT. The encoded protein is CAISAGQNQPQHF.

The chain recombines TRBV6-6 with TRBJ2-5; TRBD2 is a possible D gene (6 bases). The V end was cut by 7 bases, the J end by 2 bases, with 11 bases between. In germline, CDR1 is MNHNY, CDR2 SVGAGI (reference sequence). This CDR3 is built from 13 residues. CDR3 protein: CASNKGGQETQYF. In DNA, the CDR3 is TGTGCCAGCAATAAGGGAGGTCAAGAGACCCAGTACTTC.

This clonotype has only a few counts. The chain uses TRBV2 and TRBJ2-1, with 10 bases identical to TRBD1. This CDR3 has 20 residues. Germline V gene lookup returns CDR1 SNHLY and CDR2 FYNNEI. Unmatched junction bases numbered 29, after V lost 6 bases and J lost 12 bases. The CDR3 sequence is CASRKPRDRGGRELRGVQFF. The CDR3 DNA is TGTGCCAGCAGGAAGCCTAGGGACAGGGGTGGTCGGGAGCTACGGGGTGTGCAGTTCTTC.

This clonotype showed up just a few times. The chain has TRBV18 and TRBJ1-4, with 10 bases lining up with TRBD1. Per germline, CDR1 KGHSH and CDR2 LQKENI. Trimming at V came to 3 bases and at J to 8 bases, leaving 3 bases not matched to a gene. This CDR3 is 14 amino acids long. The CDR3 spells CASSPGQGREKLFF. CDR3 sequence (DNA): TGTGCCAGCTCACCGGGACAGGGGCGCGAAAAACTGTTTTTT.

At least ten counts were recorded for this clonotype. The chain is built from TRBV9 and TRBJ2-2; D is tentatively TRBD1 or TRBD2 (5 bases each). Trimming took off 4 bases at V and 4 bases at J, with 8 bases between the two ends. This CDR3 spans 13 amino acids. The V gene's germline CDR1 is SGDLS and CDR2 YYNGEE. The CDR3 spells CASSQRGTGELFF. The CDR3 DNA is TGTGCCAGCAGCCAGAGGGGCACCGGGGAGCTGTTTTTT.

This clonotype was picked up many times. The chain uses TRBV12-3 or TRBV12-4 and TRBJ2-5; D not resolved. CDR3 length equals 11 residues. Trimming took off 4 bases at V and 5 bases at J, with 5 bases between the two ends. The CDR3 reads CASSSAETQYF. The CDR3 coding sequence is TGTGCCAGCAGTTCCGCGGAGACCCAGTACTTC.

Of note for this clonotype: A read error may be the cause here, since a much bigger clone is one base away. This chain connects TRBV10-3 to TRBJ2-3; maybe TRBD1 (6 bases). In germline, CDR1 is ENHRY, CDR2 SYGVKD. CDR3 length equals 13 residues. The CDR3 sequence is CAYSGQGTDMQYF. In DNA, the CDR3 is TGTGCCTATAGTGGGCAGGGGACCGATATGCAGTATTTT.

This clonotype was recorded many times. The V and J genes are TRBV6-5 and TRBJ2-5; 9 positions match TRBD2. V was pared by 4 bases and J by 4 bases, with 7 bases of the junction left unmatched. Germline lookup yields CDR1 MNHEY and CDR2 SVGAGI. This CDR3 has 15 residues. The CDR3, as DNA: TGTGCCAGCAGTTCCCTTAGCGGGGGTCTAGAGACCCAGTACTTC. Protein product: CASSSLSGGLETQYF.

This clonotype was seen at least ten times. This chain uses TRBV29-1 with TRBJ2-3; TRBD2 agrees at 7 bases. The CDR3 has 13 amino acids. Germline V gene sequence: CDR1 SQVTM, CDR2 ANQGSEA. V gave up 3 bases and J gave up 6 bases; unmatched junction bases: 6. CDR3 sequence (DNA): TGCAGCGTTGATACCGCGGGAGTGGATACGCAGTATTTT. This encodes CSVDTAGVDTQYF.

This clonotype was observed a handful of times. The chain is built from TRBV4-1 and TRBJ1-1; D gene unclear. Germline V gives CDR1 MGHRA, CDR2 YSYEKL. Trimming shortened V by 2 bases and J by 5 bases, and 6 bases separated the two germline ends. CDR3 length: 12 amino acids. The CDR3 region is CASSQMGTEAFF. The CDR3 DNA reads TGCGCCAGCAGCCAAATGGGGACTGAAGCTTTCTTT.

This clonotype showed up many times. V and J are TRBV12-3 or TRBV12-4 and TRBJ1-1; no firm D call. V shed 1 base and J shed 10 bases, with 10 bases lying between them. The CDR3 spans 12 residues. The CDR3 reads CASSLETSGAFF. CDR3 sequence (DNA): TGTGCCAGCAGTTTAGAAACGTCCGGAGCTTTCTTT.

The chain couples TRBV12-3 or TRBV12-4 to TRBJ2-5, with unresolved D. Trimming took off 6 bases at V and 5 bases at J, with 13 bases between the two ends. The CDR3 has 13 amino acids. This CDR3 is CASSRTAGETQYF. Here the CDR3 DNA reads TGTGCCAGCAGCCGAACGGCCGGGGAGACCCAGTACTTC.

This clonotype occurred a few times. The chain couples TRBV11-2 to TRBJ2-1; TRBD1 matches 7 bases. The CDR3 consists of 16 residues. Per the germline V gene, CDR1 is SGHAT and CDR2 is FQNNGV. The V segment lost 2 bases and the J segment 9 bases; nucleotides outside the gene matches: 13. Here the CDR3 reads CASSLRFANRGGEQFF. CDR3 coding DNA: TGTGCCAGCAGCTTACGGTTTGCGAACAGGGGCGGTGAGCAGTTCTTC.

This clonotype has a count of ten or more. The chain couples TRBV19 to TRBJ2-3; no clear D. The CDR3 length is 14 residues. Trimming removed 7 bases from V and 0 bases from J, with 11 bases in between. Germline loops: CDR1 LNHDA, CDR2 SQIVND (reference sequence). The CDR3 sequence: CASTSQQSTDTQYF. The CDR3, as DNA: TGTGCCAGTACTTCTCAACAGAGCACAGATACGCAGTATTTT.

The CDR3 is CASSPLRGNYEQYF. The DNA for the CDR3 is TGTGCCAGCAGCCCCCTACGGGGGAACTACGAGCAGTACTTC. V is TRBV7-8 and J is TRBJ2-7, with a possible D match to TRBD2 (6 bases). V dropped 5 bases and J dropped 3 bases, with 14 bases sitting between them. Looked up from germline, CDR1 is SGHVS and CDR2 is FQNEAQ. The CDR3 has 14 residues.

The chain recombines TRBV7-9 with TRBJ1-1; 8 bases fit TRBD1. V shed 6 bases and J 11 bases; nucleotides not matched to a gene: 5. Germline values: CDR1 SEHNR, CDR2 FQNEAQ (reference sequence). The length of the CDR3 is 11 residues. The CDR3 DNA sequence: TGTGCCAGCAGATCGGACAGGGAGGCTTTCTTT. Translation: CASRSDREAFF.

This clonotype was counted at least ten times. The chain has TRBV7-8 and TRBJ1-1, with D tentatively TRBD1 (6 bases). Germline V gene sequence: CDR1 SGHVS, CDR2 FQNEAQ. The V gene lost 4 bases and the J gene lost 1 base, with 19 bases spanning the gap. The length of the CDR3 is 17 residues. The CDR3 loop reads CASSSNEGGGGNTEAFF. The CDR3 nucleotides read TGTGCCAGCAGCTCAAATGAGGGGGGAGGAGGGAACACTGAAGCTTTCTTT.

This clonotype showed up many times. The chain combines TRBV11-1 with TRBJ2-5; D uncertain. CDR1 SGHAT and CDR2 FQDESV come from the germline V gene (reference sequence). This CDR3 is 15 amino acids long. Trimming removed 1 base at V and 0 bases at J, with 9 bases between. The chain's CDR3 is CASSLGGYYQETQYF. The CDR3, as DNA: TGTGCCAGCAGCTTAGGCGGTTACTACCAAGAGACCCAGTACTTC.

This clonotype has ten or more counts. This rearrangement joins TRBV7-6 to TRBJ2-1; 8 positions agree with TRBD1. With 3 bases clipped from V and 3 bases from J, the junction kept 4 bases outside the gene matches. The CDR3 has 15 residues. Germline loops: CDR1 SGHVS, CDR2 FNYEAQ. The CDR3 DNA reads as TGTGCCAGCAGCTTTGGGACAGGTGGCTACAATGAGCAGTTCTTC. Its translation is CASSFGTGGYNEQFF.